Sequencing of this T cell receptor beta chain was carried out in a study of T-cell reconstitution after alpha-beta-depleted transplantation in children. Study-wide findings and caveats: A year post-transplant, T-cell counts and diversity derived mostly from newly produced T cells.

This clonotype was counted a few times. The antigen remains undetermined. Preparation of the TCRbeta library involved a method that used unique molecular identifiers. Using its own MiXCR run on the PCR reads, TCRdb lists one record per CDR3 protein. The sample holds about 580,000 distinct CDR3 sequences, about 23% seen once. The CDR3 length is 15 residues. V lost 3 bases and J lost 0; bases outside the gene matches: 4. This chain connects TRBV12-3 or TRBV12-4 to TRBJ2-7; TRBD2 matches 8 bases. The sequence was obtained from a boy under two years old who had a stem cell transplant for acute myeloid leukemia, so the T cells may come from the graft donor. Sample: PBMCs, mostly from graft donor cells, taken 360 days after TCRalphabeta/CD19-depleted stem cell transplant. The CDR3 region is CASSFGGGRSYEQYF. The CDR3 nucleotides read TGTGCCAGCAGTTTCGGGGGGGGCCGCTCCTACGAGCAGTACTTC.